These 7 T cell receptor beta chains came from one sample sequenced in a study of blood T cell repertoires in COVID-19. Measured with immunoSEQ multiplex PCR; TCRdb has only the in-frame clones, and not every one. Of 150,000 to 200,000 clones in the sample, approximately 80% are singletons; the top ten hold 13%. The source material was PBMCs or T cells enriched from blood (not recorded which). All receptors derive from a woman aged 55-70 years who had recovered from COVID-19.

The chain employs TRBV4-2 and TRBJ1-2, with D perhaps TRBD1 (5 bases). Looked up from germline, CDR1 is LGHNA and CDR2 is YNFKEQ. V shed 0 bases and J shed 0 bases, with 8 bases lying between them. The CDR3 contains 15 residues. CDR3 residues: CASSQEVRANYGYTF. The CDR3 DNA sequence: TGTGCCAGCAGCCAAGAGGTCAGGGCTAACTATGGCTACACCTTC.

This clone was recorded a few times. This chain uses TRBV19 with TRBJ1-5; no reliable D call. Looked up from germline, CDR1 is LNHDA and CDR2 is SQIVND (reference sequence). The CDR3 consists of 13 residues. V lost 7 bases and J 4 bases, leaving 11 bases between the germline ends. The CDR3 bases are TGTGCCAGTAACCCGAGGCCAAATCAGCCCCAGCATTTT. Translation gives CASNPRPNQPQHF.

The chain has TRBV5-1 and TRBJ2-7; no reliable D call. The CDR3 is 14 residues long. Germline V lookup: CDR1 SGHRS, CDR2 YFSETQ. Trimming left V 3 bases short and J 1 base short, with 11 bases between. The CDR3 loop is CASSSSGASYEQYF. As DNA, the CDR3 is TGCGCCAGCAGCTCGTCCGGTGCGTCCTACGAGCAGTACTTC.

The gene calls are TRBV27 and TRBJ2-7, with 10 bases lining up with TRBD1. V lost 3 bases, J lost 2 bases, and 4 bases stayed unmatched. Germline-derived CDR1 and CDR2 are MNHEY and SMNVEV (reference sequence). The CDR3 extends over 15 amino acids. CDR3 DNA sequence: TGTGCCAGCAGTTTGGGCGGACAGGGGGCCTACGAGCAGTACTTC. Translating gives CASSLGGQGAYEQYF.

The chain joins TRBV5-4 to TRBJ2-2, with 10 bases matching TRBD1. Germline assignment: CDR1 SGHNT and CDR2 YYREEE (reference sequence). V dropped 5 bases and J dropped 3; count of bases not matched to a gene: 4. There are 15 residues in the CDR3. CDR3 protein: CASSSGTGDTGELFF. The CDR3 nucleotides read TGTGCCAGCAGTTCCGGGACAGGGGACACCGGGGAGCTGTTTTTT.

The chain has TRBV15 and TRBJ2-3, with D maybe TRBD2 (6 bases). This CDR3 comprises 16 residues. V dropped 0 bases and J dropped 5 bases, with 15 bases sitting between them. Germline loops: CDR1 LNHNV, CDR2 YYDKDF (reference sequence). The CDR3 nucleotides are TGTGCCACCAGCAGAGATCTTACGGGAGTGGAAGATACGCAGTATTTT. Amino acids: CATSRDLTGVEDTQYF.

This clone was observed many times. The chain combines TRBV5-4 with TRBJ1-1; TRBD1 matches 7 bases. There are 16 residues in the CDR3. V was pared by 0 bases and J by 0 bases, with 5 bases of the junction left unmatched. From germline, CDR1 is SGHNT and CDR2 YYREEE (reference sequence). The CDR3 DNA reads as TGTGCCAGCAGCTTGGCAGGGACAGCTTTGAACACTGAAGCTTTCTTT. Translating it yields CASSLAGTALNTEAFF.